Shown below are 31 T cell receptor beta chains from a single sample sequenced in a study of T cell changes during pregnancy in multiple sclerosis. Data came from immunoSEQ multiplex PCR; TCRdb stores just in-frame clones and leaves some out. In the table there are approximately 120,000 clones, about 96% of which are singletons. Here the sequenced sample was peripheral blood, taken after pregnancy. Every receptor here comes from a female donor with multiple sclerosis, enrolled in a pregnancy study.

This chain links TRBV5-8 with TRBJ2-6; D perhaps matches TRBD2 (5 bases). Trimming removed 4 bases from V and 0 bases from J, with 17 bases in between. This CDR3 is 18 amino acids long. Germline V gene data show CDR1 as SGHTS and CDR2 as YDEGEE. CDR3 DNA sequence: TGTGCCAGCAGCCGACCGGTCGTCCGGGGCTCTGGGGCCAACGTCCTGACTTTC. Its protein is CASSRPVVRGSGANVLTF.

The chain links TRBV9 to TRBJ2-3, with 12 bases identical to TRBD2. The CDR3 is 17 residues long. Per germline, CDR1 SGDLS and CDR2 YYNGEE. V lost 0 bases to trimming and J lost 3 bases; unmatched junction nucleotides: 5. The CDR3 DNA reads TGTGCCAGCAGCGTAGGACTAGCGGGAGATAAGACAGATACGCAGTATTTT. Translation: CASSVGLAGDKTDTQYF.

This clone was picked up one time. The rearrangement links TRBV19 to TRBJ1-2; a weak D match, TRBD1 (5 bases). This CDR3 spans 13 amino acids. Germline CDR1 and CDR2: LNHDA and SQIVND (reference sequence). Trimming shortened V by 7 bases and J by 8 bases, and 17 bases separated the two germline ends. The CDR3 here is CASTLGPGRGYTF. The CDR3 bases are TGTGCCAGTACCCTAGGACCAGGGCGAGGCTACACCTTC.

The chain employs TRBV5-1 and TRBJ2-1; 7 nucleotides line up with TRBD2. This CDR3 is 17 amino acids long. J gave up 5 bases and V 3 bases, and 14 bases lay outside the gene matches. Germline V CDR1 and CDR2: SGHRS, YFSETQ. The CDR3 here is CASSSRAGTGGNNEQFF. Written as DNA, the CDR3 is TGCGCCAGCAGCTCCCGCGCAGGAACGGGAGGAAACAATGAGCAGTTCTTC.

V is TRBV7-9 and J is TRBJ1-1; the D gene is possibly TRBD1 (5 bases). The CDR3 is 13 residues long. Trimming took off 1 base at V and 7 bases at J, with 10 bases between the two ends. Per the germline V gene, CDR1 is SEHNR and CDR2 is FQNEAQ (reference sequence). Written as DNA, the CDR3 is TGTGCCAGCAGCTTAGACAGGCCAGTTGAAGCTTTCTTT. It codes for CASSLDRPVEAFF.

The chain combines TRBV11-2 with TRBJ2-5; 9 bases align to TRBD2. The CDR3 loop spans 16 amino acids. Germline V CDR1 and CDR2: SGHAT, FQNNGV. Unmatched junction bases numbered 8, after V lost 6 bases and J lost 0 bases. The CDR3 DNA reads TGTGCCAGCAGACCCGGACTAGCGCCGTACCAAGAGACCCAGTACTTC. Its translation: CASRPGLAPYQETQYF.

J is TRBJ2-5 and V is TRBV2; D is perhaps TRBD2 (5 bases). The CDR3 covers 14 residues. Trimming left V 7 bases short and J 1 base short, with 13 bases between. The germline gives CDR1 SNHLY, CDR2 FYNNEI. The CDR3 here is CASKVGRSQETQYF. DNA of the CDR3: TGTGCCAGCAAAGTTGGGAGATCCCAAGAGACCCAGTACTTC.

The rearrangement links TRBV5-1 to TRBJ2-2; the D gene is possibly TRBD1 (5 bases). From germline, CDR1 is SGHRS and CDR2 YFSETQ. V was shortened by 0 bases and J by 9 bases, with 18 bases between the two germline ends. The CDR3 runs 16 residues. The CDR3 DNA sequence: TGCGCCAGCAGCTTGGACCAGGGATCCCTTATCCGGGAGCTGTTTTTT. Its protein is CASSLDQGSLIRELFF. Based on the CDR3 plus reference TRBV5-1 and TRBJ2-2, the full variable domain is KAGVTQTPRYLIKTRGQQVTLSCSPISGHRSVSWYQQTPGQGLQFLFEYFSETQRNKGNFPGRFSGRQFSNSRSEMNVSTLELGDSALYLCASSLDQGSLIRELFFGEGSRLTVL.

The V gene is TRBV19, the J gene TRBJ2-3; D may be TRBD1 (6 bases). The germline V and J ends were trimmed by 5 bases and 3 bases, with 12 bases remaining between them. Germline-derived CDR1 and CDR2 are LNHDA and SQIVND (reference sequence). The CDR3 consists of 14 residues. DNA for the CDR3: TGTGCCAGTAGTGCCTCAACAGGGACAGATACGCAGTATTTT. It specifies CASSASTGTDTQYF.

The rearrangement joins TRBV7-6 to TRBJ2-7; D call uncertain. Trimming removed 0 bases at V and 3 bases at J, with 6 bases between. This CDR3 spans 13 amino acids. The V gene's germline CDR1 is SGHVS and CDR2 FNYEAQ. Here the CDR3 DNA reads TGTGCCAGCAGCTTAGCATCACACTACGAGCAGTACTTC. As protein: CASSLASHYEQYF.

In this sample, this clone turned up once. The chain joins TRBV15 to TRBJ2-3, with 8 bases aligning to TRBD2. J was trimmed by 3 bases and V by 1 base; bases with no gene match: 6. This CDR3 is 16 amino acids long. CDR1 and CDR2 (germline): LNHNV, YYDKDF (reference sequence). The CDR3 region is CATSRAAAGGTDTQYF. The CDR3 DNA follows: TGTGCCACCAGCAGAGCGGCGGCGGGAGGAACAGATACGCAGTATTTT.

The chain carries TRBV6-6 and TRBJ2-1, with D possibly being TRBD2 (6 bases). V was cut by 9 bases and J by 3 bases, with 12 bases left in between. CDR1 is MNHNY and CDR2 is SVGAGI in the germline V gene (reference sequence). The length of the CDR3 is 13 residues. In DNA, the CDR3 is TGTGCCAGTACTAGCTTGCTCTACAATGAGCAGTTCTTC. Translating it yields CASTSLLYNEQFF.

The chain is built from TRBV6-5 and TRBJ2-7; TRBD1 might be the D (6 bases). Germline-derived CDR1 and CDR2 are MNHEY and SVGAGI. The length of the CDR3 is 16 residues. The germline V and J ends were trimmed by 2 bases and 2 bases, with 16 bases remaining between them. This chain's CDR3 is CASSYEGVGTAYEQYF. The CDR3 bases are TGTGCCAGCAGTTACGAGGGGGTCGGAACTGCCTACGAGCAGTACTTC.

CDR3 in DNA: TGTGCCAGCAGCCAAGGAAACGGACAGGGCAGTGACGCCTATGGCTACACCTTC. It yields the protein CASSQGNGQGSDAYGYTF. The J gene is TRBJ1-2, the V gene TRBV4-2; 8 bases fit TRBD1. CDR3 size: 18 residues. Germline CDR1 is LGHNA and CDR2 is YNFKEQ. The J segment lost 4 bases and the V segment lost 1 base, leaving 14 bases of the junction unmatched.

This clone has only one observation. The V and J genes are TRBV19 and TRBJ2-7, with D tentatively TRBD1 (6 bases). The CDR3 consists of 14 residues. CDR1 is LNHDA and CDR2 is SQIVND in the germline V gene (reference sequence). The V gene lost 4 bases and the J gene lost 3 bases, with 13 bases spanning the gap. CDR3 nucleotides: TGTGCCAGTAGTAACAGGGCCAGCTTCTACGAGCAGTACTTC. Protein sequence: CASSNRASFYEQYF. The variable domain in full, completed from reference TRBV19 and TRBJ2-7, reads DGGITQSPKYLFRKEGQNVTLSCEQNLNHDAMYWYRQDPGQGLRLIYYSQIVNDFQKGDIAEGYSVSREKKESFPLTVTSAQKNPTAFYLCASSNRASFYEQYFGPGTRLTVT.

Here the CDR3 reads CASSTGQGEYGYTF. CDR3 coding DNA: TGTGCCAGCAGCACCGGACAGGGTGAATATGGCTACACCTTC. V gene TRBV5-6 combines with J gene TRBJ1-2; TRBD1 matches 8 bases. CDR3 length: 14 residues. The V and J ends lost 4 bases and 5 bases, in that order; junction bases with no gene match: 7. Germline loops: CDR1 SGHDT, CDR2 YYEEEE.

CDR3 DNA: TGTGCCAGTAGTGCGGCCGGTACGGCTTTCTTT. It yields the protein CASSAAGTAFF. The chain uses TRBV19 and TRBJ1-1; D call uncertain. The V and J ends lost 5 bases and 11 bases respectively, with 12 bases between them. The germline V gene has CDR1 LNHDA and CDR2 SQIVND (reference sequence). The CDR3 contains 11 residues.

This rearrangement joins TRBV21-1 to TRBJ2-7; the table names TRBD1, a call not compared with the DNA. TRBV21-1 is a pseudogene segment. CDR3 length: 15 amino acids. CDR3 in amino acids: CASRRCSGTVYEQYF. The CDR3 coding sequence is TGTGCCAGCAGAAGGTGTTCCGGGACAGTCTACGAGCAGTACTTC.

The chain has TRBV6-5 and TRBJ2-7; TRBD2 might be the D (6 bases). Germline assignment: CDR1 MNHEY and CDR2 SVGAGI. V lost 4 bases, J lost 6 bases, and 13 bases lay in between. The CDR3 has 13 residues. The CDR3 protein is CASSLGGTGEQYF. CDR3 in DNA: TGTGCCAGCAGTTTGGGGGGTACGGGCGAGCAGTACTTC.

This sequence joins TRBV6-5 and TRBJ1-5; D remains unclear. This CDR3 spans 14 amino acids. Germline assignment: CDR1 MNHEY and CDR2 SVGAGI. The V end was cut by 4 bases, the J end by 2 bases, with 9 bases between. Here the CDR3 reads CASSSRYGNQPQHF. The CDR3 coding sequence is TGTGCCAGCAGTTCCCGGTATGGCAATCAGCCCCAGCATTTT.

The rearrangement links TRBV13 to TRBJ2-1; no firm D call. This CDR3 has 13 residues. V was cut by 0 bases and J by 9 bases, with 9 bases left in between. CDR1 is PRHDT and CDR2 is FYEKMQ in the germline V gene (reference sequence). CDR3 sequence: CASSLGHSGEQFF. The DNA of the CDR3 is TGTGCCAGCAGCTTAGGGCATAGTGGTGAGCAGTTCTTC.

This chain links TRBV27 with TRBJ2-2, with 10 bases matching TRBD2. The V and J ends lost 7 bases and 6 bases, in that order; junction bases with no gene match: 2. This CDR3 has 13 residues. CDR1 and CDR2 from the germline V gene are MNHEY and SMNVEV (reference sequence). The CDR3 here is CASKREGSGELFF. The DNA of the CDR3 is TGTGCCAGCAAGCGGGAGGGATCCGGGGAGCTGTTTTTT.

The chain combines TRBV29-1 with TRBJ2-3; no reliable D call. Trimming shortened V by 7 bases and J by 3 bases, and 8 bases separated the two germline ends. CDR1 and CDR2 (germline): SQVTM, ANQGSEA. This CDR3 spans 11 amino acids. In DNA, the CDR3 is TGCAGCGCCCGCGTGACAGATACGCAGTATTTT. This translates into CSARVTDTQYF.

CDR3 sequence reads: CASSPLGQGTREQYF. The CDR3 coding sequence is TGTGCCAGCAGTCCACTGGGACAGGGAACTCGCGAGCAGTACTTC. V usage is TRBV28 and J usage is TRBJ2-7, with 9 bases lining up with TRBD1. From germline, CDR1 is MDHEN and CDR2 SYDVKM. Germline trimming cut 5 bases from V and 6 bases from J; bases unmatched to any gene: 11. The CDR3 is made up of 15 amino acids.

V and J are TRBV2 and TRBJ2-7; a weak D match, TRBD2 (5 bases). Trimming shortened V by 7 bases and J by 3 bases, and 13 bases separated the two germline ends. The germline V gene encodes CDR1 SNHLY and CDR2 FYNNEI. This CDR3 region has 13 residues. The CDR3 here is CASTSSMGYEQYF. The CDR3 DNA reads TGTGCCAGCACTAGCTCCATGGGCTACGAGCAGTACTTC.

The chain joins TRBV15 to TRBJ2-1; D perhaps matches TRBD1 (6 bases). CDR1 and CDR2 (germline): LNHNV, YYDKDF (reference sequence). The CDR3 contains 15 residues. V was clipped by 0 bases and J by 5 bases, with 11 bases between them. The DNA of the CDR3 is TGTGCCACCAGCAGAGACAGGGGTCCCCACAATGAGCAGTTCTTC. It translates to CATSRDRGPHNEQFF.

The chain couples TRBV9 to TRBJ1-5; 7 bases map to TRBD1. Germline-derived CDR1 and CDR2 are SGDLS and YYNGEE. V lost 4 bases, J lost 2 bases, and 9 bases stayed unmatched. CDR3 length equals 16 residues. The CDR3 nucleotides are TGTGCCAGCAGCCCAGGGCAGGGGGATGGCAATCAGCCCCAGCATTTT. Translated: CASSPGQGDGNQPQHF.

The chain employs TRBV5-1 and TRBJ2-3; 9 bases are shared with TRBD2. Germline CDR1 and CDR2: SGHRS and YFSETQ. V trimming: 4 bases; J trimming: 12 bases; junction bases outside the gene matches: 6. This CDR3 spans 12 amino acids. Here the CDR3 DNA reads TGCGCCAGCAGCCCGGGGACTAGCATTCAGTATTTT. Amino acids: CASSPGTSIQYF.

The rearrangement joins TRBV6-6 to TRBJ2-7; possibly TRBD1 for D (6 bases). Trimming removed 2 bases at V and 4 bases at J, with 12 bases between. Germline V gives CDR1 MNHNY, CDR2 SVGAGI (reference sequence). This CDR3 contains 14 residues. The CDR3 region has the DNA TGTGCCAGCAGTTACGGGGACAAGACGTACGAGCAGTACTTC. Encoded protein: CASSYGDKTYEQYF.

The DNA of the CDR3 is TGTGCCAGCACCTTCGGGGCTGGGGCCAACGTCCTGACTTTC. Protein: CASTFGAGANVLTF. The chain has TRBV7-9 and TRBJ2-6; TRBD2 is a possible D gene (5 bases). The CDR3 consists of 14 residues. Per germline, CDR1 SEHNR and CDR2 FQNEAQ (reference sequence). V was shortened by 7 bases and J by 2 bases, with 9 bases between the two germline ends.

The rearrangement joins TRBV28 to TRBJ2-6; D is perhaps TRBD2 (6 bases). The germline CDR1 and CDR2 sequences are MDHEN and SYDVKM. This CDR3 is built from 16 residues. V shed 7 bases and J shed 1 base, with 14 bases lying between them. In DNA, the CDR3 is TGTGCCAGCAAGGAGGCTAGCGAATCTGGGGCCAACGTCCTGACTTTC. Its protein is CASKEASESGANVLTF. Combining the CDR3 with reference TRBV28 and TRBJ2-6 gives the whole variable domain DVKVTQSSRYLVKRTGEKVFLECVQDMDHENMFWYRQDPGLGLRLIYFSYDVKMKEKGDIPEGYSVSREKKERFSLILESASTNQTSMYLCASKEASESGANVLTFGAGSRLTVL.